The T cell receptor (beta chain) described here comes from a study of T cell repertoires in cytomegalovirus infection. The CDR3 consists of 14 residues. The V end lost 0 bases, the J end lost 4 bases, and 9 bases lay between the germline ends. Per the germline V gene, CDR1 is SGHDN and CDR2 is FVKESK. This clonotype was detected many times. As yet, its antigen is unknown. TCRdb reprocessed the reads via MiXCR and lists one record per CDR3 protein. The table lists about 55,000 distinct CDR3 sequences, around 20% of them singletons. J is TRBJ1-2 and V is TRBV14, with a tentative D call TRBD1 (6 bases). The source material was CD8+ T cells from cultured PBMCs, sampled from culture after CMV antigen stimulation. The TCR was taken from a human donor in good health (CMV status not recorded). Some clones in this sample may be carry-over from other donors' samples. In DNA, the CDR3 is TGTGCCAGCAGCCAAGACAGGGGCGCCTATGGCTACACCTTC. Translating it yields CASSQDRGAYGYTF.